This section outlines one T cell receptor beta chain sequence together with its context. This specimen comes from a study of CD8+ T cells in alopecia areata. The germline V gene has CDR1 SEHNR and CDR2 FQNEAQ (reference sequence). This CDR3 spans 11 amino acids. V gave up 5 bases and J gave up 5 bases, with 4 bases separating them. Extracted RNA was reverse transcribed, and the resulting cDNA served as sequencing template. Method: immunoSEQ multiplex PCR; TCRdb's copy keeps in-frame clones and lacks some. Of 130,000 to 150,000 clones in the sample, 62% were seen once. The clonotype comes from a human donor in good health. The sequenced sample consisted of CD8+ T cells sorted from blood. The V call is TRBV7-9, the J call TRBJ2-1; D is unresolved. This CDR3 reads CASSENNEQFF. The CDR3 coding sequence is TGTGCCAGCAGCGAGAACAATGAGCAGTTCTTC.